These 28 T cell receptor beta chains were sequenced from one sample in a study of Graves' ophthalmopathy and Graves' hyperthyroidism. Amplifying from RNA transcripts, the study obtained TCR beta CDR3 regions. RT-PCR in the first round used HTBI primers; a second-round multiplex PCR followed. TCRdb analysed the multiplex PCR reads with MiXCR anew, one entry per CDR3 protein. The profile shows 240,000 or so distinct CDR3 sequences, 45% of them singletons. The sequenced sample was peripheral blood. The source is an adult man with Graves' ophthalmopathy.

This clonotype was counted only a few times. V gene TRBV3-1 combines with J gene TRBJ1-6; 9 bases fit TRBD1. CDR1 and CDR2 from the germline V gene are LGHDT and YNNKEL (reference sequence). The CDR3 loop spans 15 amino acids. The junction had 4 bases not matched to a gene; V was cut back by 3 bases and J by 7 bases. CDR3: CASSQAQGANSPLHF. Here the CDR3 DNA reads TGTGCCAGCAGCCAGGCACAGGGGGCGAATTCACCCCTCCACTTT.

V is TRBV20-1 and J is TRBJ2-2; TRBD1 matches at 7 bases. J lost 1 base, V lost 3 bases, and 2 bases had no gene match. The CDR3 contains 14 residues. Germline V gene sequence: CDR1 DFQATT, CDR2 SNEGSKA (reference sequence). The CDR3 coding sequence is TGCAGTGCTAGGACAGGGAAGAACACCGGGGAGCTGTTTTTT. This sequence encodes CSARTGKNTGELFF.

The chain links TRBV7-9 to TRBJ1-4; D might be TRBD1 (5 bases). CDR1 and CDR2 from the germline V gene are SEHNR and FQNEAQ (reference sequence). The V and J ends lost 0 bases and 6 bases respectively, with 11 bases between them. This CDR3 has 15 residues. CDR3 nucleotide sequence: TGTGCCAGCAGCTTAGCGGCAGGGTTCGATGAAAAACTGTTTTTT. Translating gives CASSLAAGFDEKLFF.

The rearrangement uses TRBV12-3 or TRBV12-4 and TRBJ2-7, with 8 bases identical to TRBD1. V lost 3 bases and J lost 3; bases outside the gene matches: 7. CDR3 length equals 15 residues. The CDR3 nucleotides read TGTGCCAGCAGTTTGTATTCGACAGGGGTCTACGAGCAGTACTTC. Protein: CASSLYSTGVYEQYF.

About this clonotype: Being one base from a much bigger clone, this may be a read error. V usage is TRBV19 and J usage is TRBJ1-1; no firm D call. Trimming took 7 bases from V and 4 from J, leaving 13 bases between them. The germline gives CDR1 LNHDA, CDR2 SQIVND (reference sequence). This CDR3 is built from 13 residues. As DNA, the CDR3 is TGTGCCAGTAATTCCGAGATTAGCACTGAAGCTTTCTTT. Translation gives CASNSEISTEAFF.

The chain recombines TRBV5-1 with TRBJ2-5; D not resolved. The CDR3 is 10 amino acids. The germline gives CDR1 SGHRS, CDR2 YFSETQ. Trimming left V 8 bases short and J 5 bases short, with 7 bases between. CDR3 in amino acids: CARSTETQYF. CDR3 nucleotides: TGCGCCAGATCTACGGAGACCCAGTACTTC.

As for this clonotype: One end of the junction fails to match germline, which may point to a read error. The chain carries TRBV10-3 and TRBJ1-1; D gene ambiguous. The CDR3 totals 13 residues. Per germline, CDR1 ENHRY and CDR2 SYGVKD. CDR3 sequence (DNA): TGTGCCAGCAGTTACTCTTCTGGTACTGAAGCTTTCTTT. This encodes CASSYSSGTEAFF.

The chain is built from TRBV5-1 and TRBJ1-5; D gene ambiguous. CDR1 and CDR2 from the germline V gene are SGHRS and YFSETQ. V was trimmed by 5 bases and J by 0 bases, leaving 9 bases between them. This CDR3 is 14 amino acids long. CDR3 sequence reads: CASSDTFSNQPQHF. DNA for the CDR3: TGCGCCAGCAGTGACACCTTTAGCAATCAGCCCCAGCATTTT.

The chain uses TRBV19 and TRBJ2-7, with D tentatively TRBD1 (5 bases). The CDR3 runs 14 residues. In germline, CDR1 is LNHDA, CDR2 SQIVND (reference sequence). V dropped 2 bases and J dropped 0 bases, with 8 bases sitting between them. CDR3 nucleotides: TGTGCCAGTAGTATATGGGGCACCTCCTACGAGCAGTACTTC. It is translated as CASSIWGTSYEQYF. The full variable domain, in which reference TRBV19 and TRBJ2-7 provide the parts outside the CDR3, is DGGITQSPKYLFRKEGQNVTLSCEQNLNHDAMYWYRQDPGQGLRLIYYSQIVNDFQKGDIAEGYSVSREKKESFPLTVTSAQKNPTAFYLCASSIWGTSYEQYFGPGTRLTVT.

This clonotype was recorded at least ten times. The V call is TRBV29-1, the J call TRBJ1-2; TRBD1 agrees at 10 bases. The trim removed 5 bases at V and 4 bases at J, leaving 4 bases unmatched. Germline V gives CDR1 SQVTM, CDR2 ANQGSEA. The CDR3 has 13 amino acids. Written as DNA, the CDR3 is TGCAGCGTTAGGACAGGGGGAACCTATGGCTACACCTTC. As protein: CSVRTGGTYGYTF.

The chain couples TRBV2 to TRBJ2-7; perhaps D is TRBD1 or TRBD2 (5 bases each). The V and J ends lost 5 bases and 0 bases respectively, with 11 bases between them. The CDR3 length is 14 residues. Germline V gives CDR1 SNHLY, CDR2 FYNNEI. The CDR3 region is CASSWDRFSYEQYF. CDR3 nucleotides: TGTGCCAGCAGTTGGGACCGATTCTCCTACGAGCAGTACTTC. Complete variable domain (other parts from reference TRBV2 and TRBJ2-7): EPEVTQTPSHQVTQMGQEVILRCVPISNHLYFYWYRQILGQKVEFLVSFYNNEISEKSEIFDDQFSVERPDGSNFTLKIRSTKLEDSAMYFCASSWDRFSYEQYFGPGTRLTVT.

The rearrangement links TRBV5-1 to TRBJ1-4, with 8 bases identical to TRBD1. Germline CDR1 is SGHRS and CDR2 is YFSETQ. The CDR3 is 16 residues long. V lost 0 bases to trimming and J lost 0 bases; unmatched junction nucleotides: 1. Here the CDR3 reads CASSLGQGSTNEKLFF. The DNA for the CDR3 is TGCGCCAGCAGCTTGGGACAGGGGTCAACTAATGAAAAACTGTTTTTT. Variable domain in full (rest from reference TRBV5-1 and TRBJ1-4): KAGVTQTPRYLIKTRGQQVTLSCSPISGHRSVSWYQQTPGQGLQFLFEYFSETQRNKGNFPGRFSGRQFSNSRSEMNVSTLELGDSALYLCASSLGQGSTNEKLFFGSGTQLSVL.

The table lists this clonotype with a few counts. CDR3 nucleotides: TGTGCCAGCACAACCACCGGGGAGCTGTTTTTT. This translates into CASTTTGELFF. The chain employs TRBV2 and TRBJ2-2; no firm D call. Trimming removed 7 bases from V and 4 bases from J, with 4 bases in between. This CDR3 is built from 11 residues. The germline gives CDR1 SNHLY, CDR2 FYNNEI.

This chain uses TRBV7-8 with TRBJ1-5, with 7 bases fitting TRBD1. The V segment lost 5 bases and the J segment 1 base; nucleotides outside the gene matches: 5. The CDR3 sequence is 15 residues long. Per the germline V gene, CDR1 is SGHVS and CDR2 is FQNEAQ. This CDR3 is CASSTTGASNQPQHF. The DNA for the CDR3 is TGTGCCAGCAGCACAACAGGGGCGAGCAATCAGCCCCAGCATTTT.

The table lists this clonotype with a few counts. The chain combines TRBV2 with TRBJ2-5; D unclear. The germline gives CDR1 SNHLY, CDR2 FYNNEI. V was clipped by 2 bases and J by 1 base, with 8 bases between them. The CDR3 runs 14 residues. DNA of the CDR3: TGTGCCAGCAGTGAATTCACAGTCCAAGAGACCCAGTACTTC. This encodes CASSEFTVQETQYF.

This clonotype has more than one count but fewer than ten. This chain connects TRBV19 to TRBJ2-6; 8 bases agree with TRBD1. The germline CDR1 and CDR2 sequences are LNHDA and SQIVND (reference sequence). The CDR3 totals 18 residues. V was clipped by 5 bases and J by 0 bases; unmatched bases: 9. CDR3 amino acids: CASSPRDRSYSGANVLTF. In DNA form, the CDR3 reads TGTGCCAGTAGTCCCCGGGACAGGTCCTACTCTGGGGCCAACGTCCTGACTTTC.

The chain has TRBV20-1 and TRBJ1-1; TRBD1 might be the D (6 bases). Trimming removed 1 base at V and 3 bases at J, with 15 bases between. Looked up from germline, CDR1 is DFQATT and CDR2 is SNEGSKA (reference sequence). The CDR3 loop spans 15 amino acids. The CDR3, as DNA: TGCAGTGCTAGAGTGGAGCAGGGGCCGGACACTGAAGCTTTCTTT. It is translated as CSARVEQGPDTEAFF.

The genes are TRBV7-9 and TRBJ1-5; 9 positions match TRBD1. Looked up from germline, CDR1 is SEHNR and CDR2 is FQNEAQ (reference sequence). V lost 4 bases, J lost 5 bases, and 9 bases stayed unmatched. The CDR3 spans 16 residues. The CDR3 DNA reads as TGTGCCAGCAGCTCAGCTGACAGGGGGATCTATCAGCCCCAGCATTTT. It yields the protein CASSSADRGIYQPQHF.

V is TRBV5-5 and J is TRBJ1-6; D is ambiguous. V was shortened by 5 bases and J by 7 bases, with 16 bases between the two germline ends. Looked up from germline, CDR1 is SGHKS and CDR2 is YYEKEE (reference sequence). This CDR3 has 15 amino acids. CDR3 bases: TGTGCCAGCAGACCCCTCGGGGATGGGAATTCACCCCTCCACTTT. As protein: CASRPLGDGNSPLHF.

This clonotype was picked up a small number of times. The V call is TRBV19, the J call TRBJ2-2; D call uncertain. This CDR3 is 14 amino acids long. V was cut by 1 base and J by 1 base, with 4 bases left in between. Germline loops: CDR1 LNHDA, CDR2 SQIVND (reference sequence). The CDR3 DNA reads TGTGCCAGTAGTATAGGCCAGAACACCGGGGAGCTGTTTTTT. This codes for CASSIGQNTGELFF.

The chain carries TRBV7-2 and TRBJ1-4; 8 nucleotides agree with TRBD1. Germline trimming cut 3 bases from V and 8 bases from J; bases unmatched to any gene: 5. CDR3 length: 14 residues. Per germline, CDR1 SGHTA and CDR2 FQGNSA. The CDR3 sequence is CASSFGQGGEKLFF. In DNA, the CDR3 is TGTGCCAGCAGCTTTGGACAGGGTGGGGAAAAACTGTTTTTT.

This clonotype was detected only a few times. The genes are TRBV9 and TRBJ1-4; D is unresolved. Deletions cut 0 bases from V and 10 bases from J, with 13 bases between. This CDR3 has 14 residues. Germline CDR1 reads SGDLS; CDR2 reads YYNGEE. The chain's CDR3 is CASSVESNVGKLFF. The DNA for the CDR3 is TGTGCCAGCAGCGTAGAATCGAATGTGGGAAAACTGTTTTTT.

The genes are TRBV10-3 and TRBJ2-7; tentative D call: TRBD1 (5 bases). This CDR3 has 14 residues. V was shortened by 10 bases and J by 4 bases, with 20 bases between the two germline ends. Per the germline V gene, CDR1 is ENHRY and CDR2 is SYGVKD. CDR3 DNA sequence: TGTGCCAGCTCGAACCAAGGGGAATCGTACGAGCAGTACTTC. Translated: CASSNQGESYEQYF.

This chain connects TRBV5-1 to TRBJ2-5; 12 bases are shared with TRBD2. The V segment lost 2 bases and the J segment 5 bases; nucleotides outside the gene matches: 4. Germline V lookup: CDR1 SGHRS, CDR2 YFSETQ. The CDR3 is 15 amino acids. In nucleotides, the CDR3 is TGCGCCAGCAGCTTCATAGGACTAGCGGGGGAGACCCAGTACTTC. Its translation is CASSFIGLAGETQYF. The full variable domain, with the rest looked up from reference TRBV5-1 and TRBJ2-5, is KAGVTQTPRYLIKTRGQQVTLSCSPISGHRSVSWYQQTPGQGLQFLFEYFSETQRNKGNFPGRFSGRQFSNSRSEMNVSTLELGDSALYLCASSFIGLAGETQYFGPGTRLLVL.

This clonotype was detected a few times. The V call is TRBV7-6, the J call TRBJ2-5; D uncertain. Trimming shortened V by 2 bases and J by 2 bases, and 12 bases separated the two germline ends. The CDR3 runs to 15 residues. The V gene's germline CDR1 is SGHVS and CDR2 FNYEAQ. This CDR3 is CASSLRAVIQETQYF. DNA of the CDR3: TGTGCCAGCAGCTTAAGGGCGGTCATACAAGAGACCCAGTACTTC. Drawing the rest from reference TRBV7-6 and TRBJ2-5, the complete variable domain is GAGVSQSPRYKVTKRGQDVALRCDPISGHVSLYWYRQALGQGPEFLTYFNYEAQQDKSGLPNDRFSAERPEGSISTLTIQRTEQRDSAMYRCASSLRAVIQETQYFGPGTRLLVL.

This clonotype was seen a few times. The rearrangement uses TRBV6-5 and TRBJ2-7; TRBD2 matches 10 bases. This CDR3 is 15 amino acids long. Germline trimming cut 1 base from V and 4 bases from J; bases unmatched to any gene: 4. CDR1 is MNHEY, CDR2 SVGAGI, per germline. The CDR3 spells CASSYLAGGPYEQYF. The CDR3 DNA follows: TGTGCCAGCAGTTACTTAGCGGGAGGACCGTACGAGCAGTACTTC.

There are many counts of this clonotype. The chain couples TRBV29-1 to TRBJ2-2; D call uncertain. V was clipped by 5 bases and J by 4 bases, with 11 bases between them. CDR1 is SQVTM, CDR2 ANQGSEA, per germline. CDR3 length equals 13 residues. CDR3 region: CSVKWQPTGELFF. The CDR3 bases are TGCAGCGTTAAGTGGCAGCCCACCGGGGAGCTGTTTTTT.

The chain is built from TRBV13 and TRBJ2-5; 8 nucleotides align to TRBD2. The CDR3 is 15 amino acids. The J segment lost 4 bases and the V segment lost 5 bases, leaving 9 bases of the junction unmatched. The germline V gene has CDR1 PRHDT and CDR2 FYEKMQ (reference sequence). The CDR3 sequence is CASSGRGGVRETQYF. Here the CDR3 DNA reads TGTGCCAGCAGCGGTCGGGGGGGCGTAAGAGAGACCCAGTACTTC.